This TCR beta chain derives from a study of T cell responses to AZD1222 COVID-19 vaccine (dated by TCRdb to the early 2020s). Some background on the complete study: AZD1222 recipients with second doses at about 4 weeks or about 12 weeks were pooled, because spike-specific TCR depth and breadth did not differ between schedules. TCR sequencing was performed for 230 to 250 trial participants, of whom around 200 were given two doses of AZD1222 and around 26 were given two doses of MenACWY control vaccine. Trial participants were enrolled by age into 18-55, 56-69 and 70-plus year subgroups, with about 150, 28 and 57 TCR-sequenced participants respectively. The research as a whole found: The whole spike protein was spanned by vaccine-associated CD4 TCRs, and dominant responses were seen in regions 160-218 and 743-854. No day 14 peak-response samples were available, so repertoires were characterized only after the peak T cell response. The 56-69-year group was small, and its depth increase did not reach significance, likely because of low power. Participants were mostly white British, with more females than males. The authors suggested clonal diversity may have been underestimated. Reportedly, almost half of the unique spike-specific TCRs recognized epitopes lying outside the regions that are mutated in the B.1.351 and B.1.1.7 variants. After two AZD1222 doses, spike-specific TCR breadth and depth were significantly higher than at day 0 and than in MenACWY recipients. Only five to seven AZD1222 recipients were SARS-CoV-2 seropositive at baseline, limiting conclusions about previously exposed vaccinees.

The CDR3 regions of human TCRbeta chains were subjected to immunosequencing. The original methods were these. Repertoire TCRs were checked for matches against a reference library of SARS-CoV-2-specific TCRs that had been generated using the MIRA antigen-specificity platform. Breadth meant the fraction of unique TCRs that were SARS-CoV-2-associated, whereas depth meant the fraction of total T cells that were SARS-CoV-2-associated. Using the MIRA data, each spike-specific TCR was mapped to the spike region that the TCR reacts to and placed in a CD4 or CD8 class. Log10-transformed breadth and depth values were compared by one-way ANOVA with Sidak's multiple comparisons tests. The clones in this table, taken by TCRdb from immuneACCESS, are in-frame only. Not every clone is retained; where verified, under half of the shortfall comes from an unresolved V gene, and the cause of the rest is unknown. The V and J calls and clone size were taken over from that table, and D and trimming were inferred from the DNA. Within this sample are some 170,000 clones, with about 88% of them counted one time only. 1.6% of the sample goes to the ten largest clones.

Spanning cysteine to phenylalanine, the CDR3 consists of 14 amino acids. The read is trimmed to its CDR3 DNA, 42 bases read in frame from base 1. From V the trimming removes 6 bases and from J it removes 2 bases, while the gene matches leave 7 bases of the junction unaccounted for. The CDR1 and CDR2 encoded by the germline V gene are MNHEY and SVGAGI. This specimen's time point label, interpreted: baseline before first vaccination. Samples from vaccinated people were obtained from the UK trials COV001 and COV002, which included a single-blind randomized controlled phase 2/3 trial of AZD1222 (ChAdOx1 nCoV-19) in healthy adults. Trial participant PBMC samples were collected at day 0 and day 28 after the second dose for TCRbeta chain sequencing. Regarding this clone: Its antigen target is currently unknown. The input lacks base qualities; no much larger clone sits a single base away.

The sequence was collected from an adult in good health. This specimen was peripheral blood, taken on day 0 of AZD1222 vaccination. Here the chain combines TRBV6-5 and TRBJ2-7, with 7 bases in between that match TRBD2. The DNA reads as follows: TGTGCCAGCAGGGAGAGCCTAGCGGCCTACGAGCAGTACTTC. Its coded protein is CASRESLAAYEQYF.